Below, 17 T cell receptor beta chains from the same sample are listed, as sequenced in a study of blood T cell repertoires in COVID-19. Method: immunoSEQ multiplex PCR; TCRdb's copy keeps in-frame clones and lacks some. This sample has some 130,000 clones, with around 90% found just once. Sample: peripheral blood. These receptors came from a man aged 45-65 years with active COVID-19.

The rearrangement uses TRBV21-1 and TRBJ2-7; the D call TRBD2 from the table was never checked on the DNA. TRBV21-1 is annotated as a pseudogene. The CDR3 runs 12 residues. This chain's CDR3 is CASSKVPYEQYV. CDR3 coding DNA: TGTGCCAGCAGCAAAGTCCCTTACGAGCAGTACGTC.

The chain links TRBV11-2 to TRBJ2-7; 8 bases are a match to TRBD2. CDR3 length: 15 amino acids. Unmatched junction bases numbered 3, after V lost 0 bases and J lost 2 bases. Looked up from germline, CDR1 is SGHAT and CDR2 is FQNNGV. The CDR3 nucleotides read TGTGCCAGCAGCTTAGATCCGGGGGGGCCCTACGAGCAGTACGTC. Translated, it gives CASSLDPGGPYEQYV.

The rearrangement joins TRBV9 to TRBJ2-2; 7 nucleotides align to TRBD1. Germline values: CDR1 SGDLS, CDR2 YYNGEE. The CDR3 has 15 amino acids. Trimming at V came to 0 bases and at J to 7 bases, leaving 6 bases not matched to a gene. This CDR3 reads CASSVEVQGIGELFF. DNA of the CDR3: TGTGCCAGCAGCGTAGAGGTACAGGGGATCGGGGAGCTGTTTTTT.

The genes are TRBV3-1 (or the pseudogene TRBV3-2) and TRBJ2-7, with TRBD1 matching over 11 bases. With V trimmed by 1 base and J by 6 bases, 2 bases remained unmatched. The germline CDR1 and CDR2 sequences are LGHDT and YNNKEL (reference sequence). This CDR3 spans 14 amino acids. The CDR3 sequence is CASSQGGQGGEQYF. The CDR3 DNA sequence: TGTGCCAGCAGCCAAGGGGGACAGGGGGGCGAGCAGTACTTC.

The rearrangement uses TRBV5-1 and TRBJ1-1, with D possibly matching TRBD1 (6 bases). V lost 4 bases to trimming and J lost 1 base, with 8 bases between them. This CDR3 comprises 13 residues. Germline V gene sequence: CDR1 SGHRS, CDR2 YFSETQ. The CDR3 protein is CASSTQGNTEAFF. CDR3 in DNA: TGCGCCAGCAGCACACAGGGGAACACTGAAGCTTTCTTT.

This chain links TRBV11-2 with TRBJ2-5; D is possibly TRBD1 (6 bases). V was shortened by 8 bases and J by 5 bases, with 21 bases between the two germline ends. Germline CDR1 reads SGHAT; CDR2 reads FQNNGV. There are 15 residues in the CDR3. The CDR3 bases are TGTGCCAGCCTTTTGGCAGGGGAGCCCGGGGAGACCCAGTACTTC. Translation gives CASLLAGEPGETQYF. Together with reference TRBV11-2 and TRBJ2-5, the CDR3 gives the full variable domain: EAGVAQSPRYKIIEKRQSVAFWCNPISGHATLYWYQQILGQGPKLLIQFQNNGVVDDSQLPKDRFSAERLKGVDSTLKIQPAKLEDSAVYLCASLLAGEPGETQYFGPGTRLLVL.

This chain joins TRBV2 and TRBJ2-1; a weak D match, TRBD2 (5 bases). Germline CDR1 SNHLY, CDR2 FYNNEI. The V end lost 6 bases, the J end lost 7 bases, and 7 bases lay between the germline ends. This CDR3 is built from 11 residues. This chain's CDR3 is CASSGVNEQFF. Written as DNA, the CDR3 is TGTGCCAGCAGCGGGGTAAATGAGCAGTTCTTC.

The CDR3: CASSEAGWAGGGYTF. CDR3 bases: TGTGCCAGCAGTGAAGCGGGTTGGGCGGGGGGTGGCTACACCTTC. This chain links TRBV6-1 with TRBJ1-2; the D gene is possibly TRBD1 (5 bases). This CDR3 is built from 15 residues. Trimming took 0 bases from V and 7 from J, leaving 15 bases between them. Germline lookup yields CDR1 MNHNS and CDR2 SASEGT.

V gene TRBV6-5 combines with J gene TRBJ1-4; D gene uncertain. V was trimmed by 7 bases and J by 0 bases, leaving 12 bases between them. The CDR3 sequence is 15 residues long. Germline lookup yields CDR1 MNHEY and CDR2 SVGAGI. CDR3 DNA sequence: TGTGCCAGCAAGGCGGTTCGGTCAACTAATGAAAAACTGTTTTTT. This encodes CASKAVRSTNEKLFF.

This sequence joins TRBV12-3 or TRBV12-4 and TRBJ1-6, with D unclear. Between the trimmed V and J ends, which lost 6 bases and 14 bases, there was a span of 11 bases. The CDR3 is 11 amino acids. Here the CDR3 reads CASSLGMTLHF. CDR3 in DNA: TGTGCCAGCAGCCTGGGCATGACCCTCCACTTT.

The chain combines TRBV5-6 with TRBJ1-2; D gene ambiguous. V was shortened by 0 bases and J by 2 bases, with 11 bases between the two germline ends. CDR1 and CDR2 (germline): SGHDT, YYEEEE. This CDR3 contains 15 residues. The CDR3 bases are TGTGCCAGCAGCTTGGCAACGGCGGCCAACTATGGCTACACCTTC. This sequence encodes CASSLATAANYGYTF.

CDR3 nucleotide sequence: TGTGCCAGCAGCCTCAGGACTAGTCTGAACACCGGGGAGCTGTTTTTT. The encoded protein is CASSLRTSLNTGELFF. V is TRBV11-2 and J is TRBJ2-2; TRBD2 matches at 7 bases. The junction had 7 bases not matched to a gene; V was cut back by 5 bases and J by 1 base. Germline CDR1 reads SGHAT; CDR2 reads FQNNGV. This CDR3 has 16 residues.

This sequence joins TRBV4-1 and TRBJ2-5; the match to TRBD2 covers 7 bases. The CDR3 sequence is 13 residues long. The germline CDR1 and CDR2 sequences are MGHRA and YSYEKL. V lost 4 bases to trimming and J lost 5 bases; unmatched junction nucleotides: 4. CDR3 region: CASSRGGGETQYF. Written as DNA, the CDR3 is TGCGCCAGCAGCCGCGGGGGAGGGGAGACCCAGTACTTC.

J is TRBJ2-1 and V is TRBV4-1; the match to TRBD1 covers 7 bases. The length of the CDR3 is 14 residues. The V gene's germline CDR1 is MGHRA and CDR2 YSYEKL. V was pared by 3 bases and J by 7 bases, with 6 bases of the junction left unmatched. The CDR3 DNA reads TGCGCCAGCAGCCAGGTACAGGGGTTGAATGAGCAGTTCTTC. Translation: CASSQVQGLNEQFF.

This sequence joins TRBV19 and TRBJ2-3; D is possibly TRBD2 (7 bases). The CDR3 loop spans 18 amino acids. Looked up from germline, CDR1 is LNHDA and CDR2 is SQIVND (reference sequence). Trimming shortened V by 1 base and J by 5 bases, and 22 bases separated the two germline ends. DNA for the CDR3: TGTGCCAGTAGTATAGCCCCCTATCCGGGGGGCGGGCGAGATACGCAGTATTTT. It yields the protein CASSIAPYPGGGRDTQYF.

V usage is TRBV7-3 and J usage is TRBJ2-1; 10 positions agree with TRBD2. With V trimmed by 2 bases and J by 3 bases, 1 base remained unmatched. The CDR3 runs to 15 residues. Germline V gene sequence: CDR1 SGHTA, CDR2 FQGTGA. This chain's CDR3 is CASSLLAGVYNEQFF. CDR3 nucleotides: TGTGCCAGCAGCTTACTAGCGGGGGTCTACAATGAGCAGTTCTTC. The complete variable domain, with remaining parts taken from reference TRBV7-3 and TRBJ2-1, reads GAGVSQTPSNKVTEKGKYVELRCDPISGHTALYWYRQSLGQGPEFLIYFQGTGAADDSGLPNDRFFAVRPEGSVSTLKIQRTERGDSAVYLCASSLLAGVYNEQFFGPGTRLTVL.

The chain links TRBV11-2 to TRBJ2-2; a possible D gene is TRBD1 (6 bases). The CDR3 spans 14 residues. Germline CDR1 and CDR2: SGHAT and FQNNGV. The V end was cut by 7 bases, the J end by 1 base, with 10 bases between. The DNA for the CDR3 is TGTGCCAGCAACACGGACAGGAACACCGGGGAGCTGTTTTTT. Its protein is CASNTDRNTGELFF.